Presented here are 14 T cell receptor beta chains from one specimen sequenced in a study of cytomegalovirus exposure and HLA in healthy donors. The PCR ran on 60 Vbeta and 13 Jbeta primers. Using immunoSEQ multiplex PCR, the repertoire was profiled, and TCRdb retains in-frame clones only, with some absent. The data show about 140,000 clones, with more than 75% seen just once and around 3% held by the top ten. The specimen was PBMCs. Receptor source: a female donor in good health and CMV-seronegative.

The CDR3: CASSETSGTGEKLFF. The CDR3, as DNA: TGTGCCAGCAGTGAAACCTCTGGGACAGGTGAAAAACTGTTTTTT. The chain is built from TRBV2 and TRBJ1-4, with TRBD1 matching 8 bases. This CDR3 region has 15 residues. J lost 7 bases, V lost 2 bases, and 6 bases had no gene match. Germline V gene lookup returns CDR1 SNHLY and CDR2 FYNNEI.

The chain links TRBV11-1 to TRBJ1-1, with TRBD1 identical over 8 bases. Trimming took 5 bases from V and 3 from J; bases not matched to a gene: 2. Germline assignment: CDR1 SGHAT and CDR2 FQDESV (reference sequence). The CDR3 totals 13 residues. Here the CDR3 reads CASSPDRDTEAFF. The CDR3 DNA reads TGTGCCAGCAGCCCGGACAGGGACACTGAAGCTTTCTTT. Supplemented by reference TRBV11-1 and TRBJ1-1, the full variable domain reads EAEVAQSPRYKITEKSQAVAFWCDPISGHATLYWYRQILGQGPELLVQFQDESVVDDSQLPKDRFSAERLKGVDSTLKIQPAELGDSAMYLCASSPDRDTEAFFGQGTRLTVV.

The chain carries TRBV6-5 and TRBJ2-5, with TRBD2 matching 8 bases. The end of the DNA aligns better with TRBJ2-7, so the J call may be wrong. Germline CDR1 is MNHEY and CDR2 is SVGAGI. CDR3 length equals 13 residues. The CDR3 sequence: CASRSGSTYEQYF. CDR3 DNA: TGTGCCAGCCGCAGCGGGAGCACCTACGAGCAGTACTTC.

There are many counts of this clone. This chain connects TRBV19 to TRBJ2-2; maybe TRBD1 (6 bases). Germline lookup yields CDR1 LNHDA and CDR2 SQIVND (reference sequence). Deletions cut 3 bases from V and 3 bases from J, with 8 bases between. The CDR3 is 14 amino acids. As DNA, the CDR3 is TGTGCCAGTAGTATGGGGGCGGACACCGGGGAGCTGTTTTTT. Translated, it gives CASSMGADTGELFF. Together with reference TRBV19 and TRBJ2-2, the CDR3 gives the full variable domain: DGGITQSPKYLFRKEGQNVTLSCEQNLNHDAMYWYRQDPGQGLRLIYYSQIVNDFQKGDIAEGYSVSREKKESFPLTVTSAQKNPTAFYLCASSMGADTGELFFGEGSRLTVL.

This CDR3 reads CATSRARQSPSTDTQYF. CDR3 in DNA: TGTGCCACCAGCAGAGCTCGCCAGTCGCCTAGCACAGATACGCAGTATTTT. The chain has TRBV15 and TRBJ2-3; D not certain. The germline gives CDR1 LNHNV, CDR2 YYDKDF (reference sequence). V was pared by 1 base and J by 0 bases, with 14 bases between. The length of the CDR3 is 17 residues.

The chain recombines TRBV19 with TRBJ2-1, with 14 bases fitting TRBD2. Germline loops: CDR1 LNHDA, CDR2 SQIVND (reference sequence). This CDR3 contains 20 residues. Germline trimming cut 2 bases from V and 4 bases from J; bases unmatched to any gene: 13. CDR3 amino acids: CASSISPGLAGALAYNEQFF. CDR3 sequence (DNA): TGTGCCAGTAGTATATCTCCGGGACTAGCGGGAGCTTTGGCGTACAATGAGCAGTTCTTC.

The chain recombines TRBV2 with TRBJ2-1; 8 bases are shared with TRBD1. The CDR3 is 15 amino acids. With V trimmed by 1 base and J by 4 bases, 3 bases remained unmatched. In germline, CDR1 is SNHLY, CDR2 FYNNEI. In DNA form, the CDR3 reads TGTGCCAGCAGTGAAGAACAGGGGGTGTACAATGAGCAGTTCTTC. Translation gives CASSEEQGVYNEQFF.

The J gene is TRBJ2-1, the V gene TRBV29-1, with a possible D match to TRBD1 (6 bases). Looked up from germline, CDR1 is SQVTM and CDR2 is ANQGSEA. CDR3 length: 12 amino acids. Trimming cost V 7 bases and J 8 bases, with 15 bases left between them. The DNA of the CDR3 is TGCAGCGCCAAATTACAGGGTTATGAGCAGTTCTTC. This gives the protein CSAKLQGYEQFF.

The sample holds a few counts of this clone. The chain has TRBV7-3 and TRBJ1-4, with 7 bases identical to TRBD1. The V gene's germline CDR1 is SGHTA and CDR2 FQGTGA. The CDR3 runs 18 residues. V was pared by 6 bases and J by 0 bases, with 13 bases of the junction left unmatched. CDR3 nucleotides: TGTGCCAGCAGTACACCGGGACAGTGGGCCCCAACTAATGAAAAACTGTTTTTT. Translated: CASSTPGQWAPTNEKLFF.

In this sample, this clone turned up once. The chain recombines TRBV19 with TRBJ1-2; D not resolved. The CDR3 covers 13 residues. Germline CDR1 is LNHDA and CDR2 is SQIVND (reference sequence). The V gene lost 0 bases and the J gene lost 5 bases, with 7 bases spanning the gap. CDR3 nucleotide sequence: TGTGCCAGTAGTATAGACACAGAGTATGGCTACACCTTC. Its translation: CASSIDTEYGYTF.

The chain is built from TRBV10-1 and TRBJ2-1; maybe TRBD2 (5 bases). This CDR3 is 17 amino acids long. Trimming left V 4 bases short and J 0 bases short, with 16 bases between. Germline assignment: CDR1 WNHNN and CDR2 SYGVQD (reference sequence). The CDR3 nucleotides are TGCGCCAGCAGTGCTTTGGTTAGTGGGAGCTCCTACAATGAGCAGTTCTTC. Its translation: CASSALVSGSSYNEQFF.

This clone turned up a few times. V and J are TRBV28 and TRBJ1-4; 9 bases align to TRBD1. Germline values: CDR1 MDHEN, CDR2 SYDVKM. This CDR3 is 13 amino acids long. After removal of 6 bases from V and 6 bases from J, the junction contained 2 bases not matched to a gene. This chain's CDR3 is CASRTGGDEKLFF. In DNA form, the CDR3 reads TGTGCCAGCAGGACAGGGGGGGATGAAAAACTGTTTTTT.

The chain combines TRBV7-2 with TRBJ2-2, with a possible D match to TRBD2 (6 bases). Germline V lookup: CDR1 SGHTA, CDR2 FQGNSA. Trimming took 1 base from V and 2 from J, leaving 14 bases between them. The length of the CDR3 is 17 residues. CDR3 in amino acids: CASSLDSGAPNTGELFF. As DNA, the CDR3 is TGTGCCAGCAGCTTAGATTCGGGAGCCCCAAACACCGGGGAGCTGTTTTTT. Looking up the rest from reference TRBV7-2 and TRBJ2-2 gives the full variable domain: GAGVSQSPSNKVTEKGKDVELRCDPISGHTALYWYRQSLGQGLEFLIYFQGNSAPDKSGLPSDRFSAERTGGSVSTLTIQRTQQEDSAVYLCASSLDSGAPNTGELFFGEGSRLTVL.

J is TRBJ2-5 and V is TRBV2; 9 nucleotides align to TRBD2. The CDR3 runs to 15 residues. V gave up 7 bases and J gave up 5 bases; unmatched junction bases: 11. The germline V gene encodes CDR1 SNHLY and CDR2 FYNNEI. DNA of the CDR3: TGTGCCAGCAAGTCGGTTGACCTAGCGGGGGAGACCCAGTACTTC. Its protein is CASKSVDLAGETQYF.